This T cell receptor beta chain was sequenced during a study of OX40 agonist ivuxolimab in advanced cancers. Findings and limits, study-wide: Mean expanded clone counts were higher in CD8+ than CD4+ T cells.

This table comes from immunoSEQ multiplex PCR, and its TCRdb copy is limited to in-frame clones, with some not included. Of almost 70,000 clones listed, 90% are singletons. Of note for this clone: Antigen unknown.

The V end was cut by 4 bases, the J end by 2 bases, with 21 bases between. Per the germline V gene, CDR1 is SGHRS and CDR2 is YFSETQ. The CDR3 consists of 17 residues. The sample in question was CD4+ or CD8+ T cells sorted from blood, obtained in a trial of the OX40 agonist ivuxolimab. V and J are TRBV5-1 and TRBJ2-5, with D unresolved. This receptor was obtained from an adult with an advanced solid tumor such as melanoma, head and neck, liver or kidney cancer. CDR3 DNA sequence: TGCGCCAGCAGCATCAGTGGAGCCCGGTTCCTACAAGAGACCCAGTACTTC. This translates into CASSISGARFLQETQYF.